The 20 T cell receptor beta chains presented below share a single source sample, sequenced in a study of T cells after somatic rescue of genetic block. Measured with immunoSEQ multiplex PCR; TCRdb has only the in-frame clones, and not every one. There are tens of thousands of clones in the sample; roughly 91% occur only once, and about 3% lies in the top ten. Sequencing used peripheral blood mononuclear cells (PBMCs). These receptors came from a man aged 25-40 years.

The V and J genes are TRBV7-9 and TRBJ2-1; a possible D gene is TRBD2 (5 bases). V lost 5 bases, J lost 5 bases, and 16 bases lay in between. CDR1 is SEHNR, CDR2 FQNEAQ, per germline (reference sequence). The CDR3 consists of 15 residues. The CDR3 sequence: CASSKRGPGNNEQFF. CDR3 DNA: TGTGCCAGCAGCAAACGGGGTCCGGGGAACAATGAGCAGTTCTTC.

The genes are TRBV5-1 and TRBJ1-1; 9 bases agree with TRBD1. This CDR3 is 15 amino acids long. Germline V gene data show CDR1 as SGHRS and CDR2 as YFSETQ. V was clipped by 4 bases and J by 5 bases; unmatched bases: 9. CDR3: CASSPRQGVSTEAFF. CDR3 bases: TGCGCCAGCAGCCCTCGACAGGGGGTGAGTACTGAAGCTTTCTTT.

This clone has just a few counts. The chain is built from TRBV30 and TRBJ2-7; possible D gene TRBD2, 6 bases. Deletions cut 2 bases from V and 5 bases from J, with 16 bases between. Germline V gene sequence: CDR1 GTSNPN, CDR2 SVGIG (reference sequence). The CDR3 has 14 residues. For the CDR3, the DNA is TGTGCCTGGAGTTATAACCGGGGACTGGACGAGCAGTACTTC. This translates into CAWSYNRGLDEQYF. The whole variable domain, remainder taken from reference TRBV30 and TRBJ2-7, is SQTIHQWPATLVQPVGSPLSLECTVEGTSNPNLYWYRQAAGRGLQLLFYSVGIGQISSEVPQNLSASRPQDRQFILSSKKLLLSDSGFYLCAWSYNRGLDEQYFGPGTRLTVT.

In its sample, this clone was seen once. V gene TRBV5-1 combines with J gene TRBJ2-2, with D perhaps TRBD2 (5 bases). The germline CDR1 and CDR2 sequences are SGHRS and YFSETQ. The V gene lost 2 bases and the J gene lost 6 bases, with 8 bases spanning the gap. This CDR3 has 13 amino acids. This CDR3 reads CASSFGDSGELFF. The CDR3 coding sequence is TGCGCCAGCAGCTTCGGGGATTCCGGGGAGCTGTTTTTT.

V is TRBV10-3 and J is TRBJ2-5; 8 bases are shared with TRBD2. The CDR3 contains 15 residues. With 0 bases clipped from V and 4 bases from J, the junction kept 4 bases outside the gene matches. Germline lookup yields CDR1 ENHRY and CDR2 SYGVKD. The CDR3 DNA sequence: TGTGCCATCAGTGAGTCGGGACGGGAGGGAGAGACCCAGTACTTC. Protein product: CAISESGREGETQYF.

This chain joins TRBV19 and TRBJ2-2; D is possibly TRBD1 (5 bases). This CDR3 has 13 residues. CDR1 is LNHDA, CDR2 SQIVND, per germline (reference sequence). With 3 bases removed from V and 7 bases from J, the gap between germline ends came to 9 bases. CDR3: CASSIQGVGELFF. The DNA of the CDR3 is TGTGCCAGTAGTATTCAGGGTGTCGGGGAGCTGTTTTTT.

V usage is TRBV4-3 and J usage is TRBJ2-2, with a weak D call TRBD1 (6 bases). Germline CDR1 is LGHNA and CDR2 is YSLEER. V lost 1 base, J lost 6 bases, and 15 bases lay in between. The CDR3 length is 16 residues. The CDR3 protein is CASSQGVKGEPGELFF. CDR3 in DNA: TGCGCCAGCAGCCAAGGGGTGAAGGGGGAACCCGGGGAGCTGTTTTTT.

The genes are TRBV19 and TRBJ2-7; TRBD1 aligns across 8 bases. This CDR3 region has 15 residues. Trimming removed 5 bases from V and 3 bases from J; junction bases left unmatched: 9. CDR1 and CDR2 (germline): LNHDA, SQIVND (reference sequence). CDR3 DNA: TGTGCCAGTAGTGAAACAGGGGGGAAAGACTACGAGCAGTACTTC. Translating gives CASSETGGKDYEQYF.

The chain uses TRBV11-2 and TRBJ1-5, with D tentatively TRBD1 (5 bases). This CDR3 region has 15 residues. Germline CDR1 is SGHAT and CDR2 is FQNNGV. The V and J ends lost 1 base and 0 bases respectively, with 7 bases between them. CDR3: CASSLVGASNQPQHF. The DNA of the CDR3 is TGTGCCAGCAGCTTAGTAGGGGCTAGCAATCAGCCCCAGCATTTT.

The V call is TRBV5-6, the J call TRBJ2-3; tentatively, D is TRBD2 (5 bases). This CDR3 region has 17 residues. V lost 1 base and J 2 bases, leaving 17 bases between the germline ends. The germline CDR1 and CDR2 sequences are SGHDT and YYEEEE. The CDR3 loop is CASSLHAVGGPTDTQYF. The CDR3 nucleotides are TGTGCCAGCAGCTTGCACGCTGTAGGAGGACCCACAGATACGCAGTATTTT.

This CDR3 is CASSELRGGQETQYF. CDR3 bases: TGTGCCAGCAGTGAACTCAGGGGAGGCCAAGAGACCCAGTACTTC. The chain carries TRBV2 and TRBJ2-5; either TRBD1 or TRBD2 may fit D (6 bases each). Germline CDR1 and CDR2: SNHLY and FYNNEI. Between the trimmed V and J ends, which lost 2 bases and 1 base, there was a span of 11 bases. The CDR3 has 15 amino acids.

The chain uses TRBV4-1 and TRBJ2-2, with a tentative D call TRBD2 (5 bases). Germline CDR1 reads MGHRA; CDR2 reads YSYEKL. The V gene lost 1 base and the J gene lost 5 bases, with 14 bases spanning the gap. This CDR3 spans 16 amino acids. The CDR3 sequence: CASSQGSRELTGELFF. The CDR3 region has the DNA TGCGCCAGCAGCCAAGGGTCCCGGGAATTGACCGGGGAGCTGTTTTTT.

The chain employs TRBV19 and TRBJ1-6; D is unresolved. The CDR3 length is 14 residues. The V end lost 5 bases, the J end lost 11 bases, and 16 bases lay between the germline ends. Germline CDR1 and CDR2: LNHDA and SQIVND (reference sequence). In DNA form, the CDR3 reads TGTGCCAGTAGTGCCGGGGTGAGTTGGGCACCCCTCCACTTT. Its translation is CASSAGVSWAPLHF.

The CDR3 loop is CASSSPRQGGNQPQHF. DNA for the CDR3: TGTGCCAGCAGTTCCCCCCGACAGGGAGGCAATCAGCCCCAGCATTTT. The chain carries TRBV27 and TRBJ1-5, with 7 bases fitting TRBD1. J gave up 2 bases and V 4 bases, and 8 bases lay outside the gene matches. Germline assignment: CDR1 MNHEY and CDR2 SMNVEV (reference sequence). The CDR3 covers 16 residues.

This chain connects TRBV6-6 to TRBJ1-1, with a possible D match to TRBD1 (6 bases). V gave up 4 bases and J gave up 5 bases, with 17 bases separating them. Germline CDR1 MNHNY, CDR2 SVGAGI (reference sequence). The CDR3 runs 15 residues. The CDR3: CASSLIGGGNTEAFF. The CDR3 coding sequence is TGTGCCAGCAGTTTAATAGGGGGGGGAAATACTGAAGCTTTCTTT.

The chain carries TRBV19 and TRBJ2-7; the D is unclear. Trimming pared 3 bases from V and 1 base from J, leaving 13 bases between. The germline V gene has CDR1 LNHDA and CDR2 SQIVND (reference sequence). The CDR3 length is 15 residues. The CDR3 nucleotides are TGTGCCAGTAGTATCAGCGCATTCACATCCTACGAGCAGTACTTC. Encoded protein: CASSISAFTSYEQYF.

This chain links TRBV7-9 with TRBJ1-2; tentatively, D is TRBD1 (6 bases). With 2 bases removed from V and 8 bases from J, the gap between germline ends came to 15 bases. The CDR3 has 14 amino acids. Germline V gene sequence: CDR1 SEHNR, CDR2 FQNEAQ (reference sequence). The CDR3 region has the DNA TGTGCCAGCAGCTTAAGTGCGGGGGGCCAGGGCTACACCTTC. This encodes CASSLSAGGQGYTF.

This clone was counted a single time. The V and J genes are TRBV27 and TRBJ1-4; D perhaps matches TRBD1 (6 bases). Trimming left V 4 bases short and J 7 bases short, with 13 bases between. The CDR3 runs to 14 residues. CDR1 MNHEY and CDR2 SMNVEV come from the germline V gene (reference sequence). The CDR3 DNA reads TGTGCCAGCAGTTATTTACCGGGGGCTGAAAAACTGTTTTTT. Translating gives CASSYLPGAEKLFF.

This chain joins TRBV13 and TRBJ2-5; TRBD2 matches at 14 bases. The CDR3 covers 16 residues. Germline trimming cut 4 bases from V and 5 bases from J; bases unmatched to any gene: 6. Looked up from germline, CDR1 is PRHDT and CDR2 is FYEKMQ (reference sequence). The DNA for the CDR3 is TGTGCCAGCAGCTCCCGACTAGCGGGAGGGAGGGAGACCCAGTACTTC. Its protein product is CASSSRLAGGRETQYF.

The chain couples TRBV5-4 to TRBJ1-6, with 10 bases identical to TRBD1. Germline CDR1 reads SGHNT; CDR2 reads YYREEE (reference sequence). The CDR3 consists of 15 residues. Trimming took 0 bases from V and 7 from J; bases not matched to a gene: 1. In nucleotides, the CDR3 is TGTGCCAGCAGCTTGGGACAGGGGGCGAATTCACCCCTCCACTTT. It yields the protein CASSLGQGANSPLHF. The full variable domain, its missing parts supplied by reference TRBV5-4 and TRBJ1-6, is ETGVTQSPTHLIKTRGQQVTLRCSSQSGHNTVSWYQQALGQGPQFIFQYYREEENGRGNFPPRFSGLQFPNYSSELNVNALELDDSALYLCASSLGQGANSPLHFGNGTRLTVT.